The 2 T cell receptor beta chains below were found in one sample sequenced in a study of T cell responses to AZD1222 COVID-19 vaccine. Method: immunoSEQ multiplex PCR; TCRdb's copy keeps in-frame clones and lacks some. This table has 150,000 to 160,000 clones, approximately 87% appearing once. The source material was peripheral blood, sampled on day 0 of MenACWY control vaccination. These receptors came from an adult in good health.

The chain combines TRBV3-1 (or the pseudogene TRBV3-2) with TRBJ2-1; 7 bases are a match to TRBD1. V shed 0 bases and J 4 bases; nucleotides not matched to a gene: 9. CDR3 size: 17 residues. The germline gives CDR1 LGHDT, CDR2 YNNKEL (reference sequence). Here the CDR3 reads CASSQDREGAYYNEQFF. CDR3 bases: TGTGCCAGCAGCCAAGATAGAGAGGGGGCCTATTACAATGAGCAGTTCTTC.

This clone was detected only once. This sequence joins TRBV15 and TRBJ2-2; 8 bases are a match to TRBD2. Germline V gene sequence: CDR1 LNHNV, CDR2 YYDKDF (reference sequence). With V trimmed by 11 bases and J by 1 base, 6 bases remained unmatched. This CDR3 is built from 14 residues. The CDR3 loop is CASGRGMNTGELFF. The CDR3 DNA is TGTGCCTCCGGGAGGGGGATGAACACCGGGGAGCTGTTTTTT.